The 25 T cell receptor beta chains below come from one sample, sequenced in a study of blood T cell repertoires in COVID-19. Sequenced by immunoSEQ multiplex PCR; TCRdb stores in-frame clones only, minus some. The sample carries 40,000 to 50,000 clones, 88% recorded once. Sequenced material: peripheral blood. Receptor source: a human donor in a cohort sampled during active COVID-19.

The gene calls are TRBV21-1 and TRBJ1-5; the tabulated D call, TRBD1, remains unverified against the DNA. TRBV21-1 is tagged as a pseudogene. The CDR3 covers 15 residues. The CDR3 region is CARNRTPKGNQPQHF. The CDR3 DNA reads as TGTGCCAGGAATCGGACACCCAAAGGCAATCAGCCCCAGCATTTT.

The J gene is TRBJ2-7, the V gene TRBV27, with D possibly being TRBD2 (5 bases). V was shortened by 1 base and J by 0 bases, with 13 bases between the two germline ends. This CDR3 region has 16 residues. Germline V gives CDR1 MNHEY, CDR2 SMNVEV (reference sequence). The CDR3 coding sequence is TGTGCCAGCAGTTTATACGCTAGGACTGTCTCCTACGAGCAGTACTTC. Translated: CASSLYARTVSYEQYF.

V usage is TRBV5-5 and J usage is TRBJ2-7; 7 positions agree with TRBD2. V shed 4 bases, J shed 3 bases, and the junction held 10 bases outside the gene matches. The length of the CDR3 is 15 residues. Germline lookup yields CDR1 SGHKS and CDR2 YYEKEE (reference sequence). CDR3 nucleotides: TGTGCCAGCAGCCAAAGCGGGGTTTTGGGCTACGAGCAGTACTTC. It codes for CASSQSGVLGYEQYF. The full variable domain, its missing parts supplied by reference TRBV5-5 and TRBJ2-7, is DAGVTQSPTHLIKTRGQQVTLRCSPISGHKSVSWYQQVLGQGPQFIFQYYEKEERGRGNFPDRFSARQFPNYSSELNVNALLLGDSALYLCASSQSGVLGYEQYFGPGTRLTVT.

This clone was detected only once. In DNA form, the CDR3 reads TGTGCCAGCAGTGAAGCGGTAGCGGCTGCTGGGGCCAACGTCCTGACTTTC. This codes for CASSEAVAAAGANVLTF. The chain carries TRBV6-1 and TRBJ2-6, with D perhaps matching TRBD2 (6 bases). The CDR3 sequence is 17 residues long. V was pared by 0 bases and J by 2 bases, with 11 bases between. Germline CDR1 reads MNHNS; CDR2 reads SASEGT.

The chain combines TRBV18 with TRBJ1-2; D possibly corresponds to TRBD1 (6 bases). This CDR3 region has 13 residues. V was pared by 6 bases and J by 2 bases, with 10 bases between. Germline V gene lookup returns CDR1 KGHSH and CDR2 LQKENI. CDR3 sequence (DNA): TGTGCCAGCTCGTCGGACAGAAACTATGGCTACACCTTC. It translates to CASSSDRNYGYTF.

This chain joins TRBV9 and TRBJ2-3; D may be TRBD2 (6 bases). The germline V gene has CDR1 SGDLS and CDR2 YYNGEE. This CDR3 has 16 amino acids. V gave up 0 bases and J gave up 1 base, with 12 bases separating them. This CDR3 reads CASSVGELAGTDTQYF. CDR3 in DNA: TGTGCCAGCAGCGTAGGAGAATTAGCGGGCACAGATACGCAGTATTTT.

The table lists this clone with a few counts. The V gene is TRBV19, the J gene TRBJ1-3; D is unresolved. The germline V gene has CDR1 LNHDA and CDR2 SQIVND (reference sequence). CDR3 length: 14 amino acids. Trimming removed 9 bases at V and 0 bases at J, with 12 bases between. The CDR3 DNA is TGTGCCAGCGGCGGCACCTACTCTGGAAACACCATATATTTT. Translating gives CASGGTYSGNTIYF.

The chain links TRBV7-9 to TRBJ2-1; tentative D call: TRBD2 (5 bases). CDR3 length: 17 residues. Trimming took off 4 bases at V and 6 bases at J, with 22 bases between the two ends. The germline CDR1 and CDR2 sequences are SEHNR and FQNEAQ (reference sequence). CDR3 sequence: CASSSYSIGPAGNEQFF. CDR3 DNA sequence: TGTGCCAGCAGCTCCTACTCGATAGGGCCCGCGGGCAATGAGCAGTTCTTC.

This clone was seen only a few times. This chain uses TRBV27 with TRBJ1-6; 12 bases fit TRBD1. J was trimmed by 6 bases and V by 5 bases; bases with no gene match: 8. This CDR3 has 17 residues. From germline, CDR1 is MNHEY and CDR2 SMNVEV (reference sequence). The CDR3 loop is CASSDTGTGGFNSPLHF. The CDR3 nucleotides are TGTGCCAGCAGTGACACCGGGACAGGGGGCTTTAATTCACCCCTCCACTTT.

J is TRBJ2-7 and V is TRBV7-9; possible D gene TRBD2, 6 bases. CDR3 length equals 14 residues. Trimming stripped 8 bases from V and 2 bases from J, with 16 bases between. Per germline, CDR1 SEHNR and CDR2 FQNEAQ (reference sequence). CDR3 amino acids: CASGPGEVPYEQYF. CDR3 coding DNA: TGTGCCAGCGGGCCGGGAGAGGTCCCCTACGAGCAGTACTTC.

Written as DNA, the CDR3 is TGTGCCAGCAGCCCCCTAGTAGCGGGCAATGAGCAGTTCTTC. Its translation is CASSPLVAGNEQFF. The V and J genes are TRBV5-4 and TRBJ2-1; 7 nucleotides agree with TRBD2. CDR3 length: 14 residues. Trimming cost V 4 bases and J 6 bases; bases outside gene matches: 7. Per germline, CDR1 SGHNT and CDR2 YYREEE (reference sequence).

This clone was detected once. The chain employs TRBV10-3 and TRBJ1-3; D remains unclear. This CDR3 has 13 residues. Germline-derived CDR1 and CDR2 are ENHRY and SYGVKD. Trimming pared 7 bases from V and 3 bases from J, leaving 10 bases between. The CDR3 DNA reads TGTGCCATCAATGGCGGAGTTGGAAACACCATATATTTT. This sequence encodes CAINGGVGNTIYF.

The rearrangement uses TRBV7-9 and TRBJ2-1; D call uncertain. Germline V gene lookup returns CDR1 SEHNR and CDR2 FQNEAQ (reference sequence). This CDR3 has 11 residues. V lost 2 bases to trimming and J lost 8 bases, with 4 bases between them. The CDR3 is CASSLSDEQFF. CDR3 bases: TGTGCCAGCAGCTTATCGGATGAGCAGTTCTTC.

Written as DNA, the CDR3 is TGTGCCAGCAGCTCCAGGACTAGCGGTACCCGGAATGAGCAGTTCTTC. This encodes CASSSRTSGTRNEQFF. This chain uses TRBV9 with TRBJ2-1, with TRBD2 matching 10 bases. Germline V gene sequence: CDR1 SGDLS, CDR2 YYNGEE. With V trimmed by 4 bases and J by 7 bases, 11 bases remained unmatched. This CDR3 contains 16 residues.

The rearrangement joins TRBV12-3 or TRBV12-4 to TRBJ2-1; D is perhaps TRBD2 (7 bases). The CDR3 is made up of 13 amino acids. Trimming stripped 6 bases from V and 6 bases from J, with 12 bases between. The CDR3 sequence is CASSTGTTNEQFF. CDR3 DNA: TGTGCCAGCAGCACAGGGACTACCAATGAGCAGTTCTTC.

The chain recombines TRBV28 with TRBJ1-4; D ambiguous. This CDR3 is 16 amino acids long. Trimming took 1 base from V and 0 from J, leaving 9 bases between them. CDR1 and CDR2 (germline): MDHEN, SYDVKM. CDR3 coding DNA: TGTGCCAGCAGTTTATTTAGGACTGCAACTAATGAAAAACTGTTTTTT. Translating it yields CASSLFRTATNEKLFF.

V usage is TRBV28 and J usage is TRBJ1-2; D unclear. From germline, CDR1 is MDHEN and CDR2 SYDVKM. The CDR3 contains 14 residues. The ends were cut back, 3 bases at V and 3 bases at J, with 11 bases in the middle. CDR3 coding DNA: TGTGCCAGCAGTTTCGGGTTCAGTCACTATGGCTACACCTTC. Translating gives CASSFGFSHYGYTF.

The CDR3: CASSSRTGGETQYF. The CDR3 bases are TGTGCCAGCAGCTCTCGGACAGGGGGGGAGACCCAGTACTTC. This chain connects TRBV7-9 to TRBJ2-5, with TRBD1 identical over 10 bases. V lost 4 bases to trimming and J lost 5 bases; unmatched junction nucleotides: 4. Germline loops: CDR1 SEHNR, CDR2 FQNEAQ (reference sequence). This CDR3 region has 14 residues.

V and J are TRBV7-9 and TRBJ1-1; tentative D call: TRBD1 (5 bases). The CDR3 totals 15 residues. Germline loops: CDR1 SEHNR, CDR2 FQNEAQ (reference sequence). The V gene lost 5 bases and the J gene lost 5 bases, with 18 bases spanning the gap. CDR3: CASSARQGSRTEAFF. For the CDR3, the DNA is TGTGCCAGCAGCGCTCGCCAGGGATCGAGGACTGAAGCTTTCTTT.

V and J are TRBV3-1 (or the pseudogene TRBV3-2) and TRBJ2-5; 13 bases map to TRBD2. Germline V CDR1 and CDR2: LGHDT, YNNKEL (reference sequence). This CDR3 contains 17 residues. V lost 1 base to trimming and J lost 5 bases; unmatched junction nucleotides: 7. This CDR3 is CASSQGTSGSGAETQYF. CDR3 bases: TGTGCCAGCAGCCAAGGGACTAGCGGGAGTGGAGCGGAGACCCAGTACTTC.

V usage is TRBV6-5 and J usage is TRBJ2-7; 10 bases are shared with TRBD2. V shed 0 bases and J 4 bases; nucleotides not matched to a gene: 3. Germline V CDR1 and CDR2: MNHEY, SVGAGI. This CDR3 contains 15 residues. The DNA of the CDR3 is TGTGCCAGCAGTTACTCGGCTAGCGGGAGTTACGAGCAGTACTTC. This codes for CASSYSASGSYEQYF.

This chain joins TRBV10-1 and TRBJ1-1; D might be TRBD1 (6 bases). CDR1 WNHNN and CDR2 SYGVQD come from the germline V gene (reference sequence). V lost 3 bases and J 6 bases, leaving 14 bases between the germline ends. This CDR3 region has 14 residues. The CDR3: CASSEWEGGAEAFF. The CDR3 coding sequence is TGCGCCAGCAGTGAATGGGAGGGGGGGGCTGAAGCTTTCTTT.

The chain is built from TRBV9 and TRBJ1-1; no reliable D call. The CDR3 has 13 amino acids. Trimming pared 0 bases from V and 3 bases from J, leaving 6 bases between. CDR1 is SGDLS, CDR2 YYNGEE, per germline. The CDR3 here is CASSVAQYTEAFF. In DNA form, the CDR3 reads TGTGCCAGCAGCGTAGCCCAGTACACTGAAGCTTTCTTT. The full variable domain, completed using reference TRBV9 and TRBJ1-1, is DSGVTQTPKHLITATGQRVTLRCSPRSGDLSVYWYQQSLDQGLQFLIQYYNGEERAKGNILERFSAQQFPDLHSELNLSSLELGDSALYFCASSVAQYTEAFFGQGTRLTVV.

The chain has TRBV9 and TRBJ2-4; TRBD2 aligns across 7 bases. Germline V gene lookup returns CDR1 SGDLS and CDR2 YYNGEE. V dropped 4 bases and J dropped 1; count of bases not matched to a gene: 11. CDR3 size: 17 residues. This chain's CDR3 is CASSPLQSGMAKNIQYF. In nucleotides, the CDR3 is TGTGCCAGCAGCCCCCTCCAGAGCGGGATGGCCAAAAACATTCAGTACTTC.

The rearrangement uses TRBV4-2 and TRBJ1-2, with 8 positions matching TRBD1. Germline V gene data show CDR1 as LGHNA and CDR2 as YNFKEQ. This CDR3 comprises 17 residues. V was clipped by 0 bases and J by 4 bases; unmatched bases: 10. CDR3 DNA sequence: TGTGCCAGCAGCCAAGATATACGACAGGGGAATAGCTATGGCTACACCTTC. It translates to CASSQDIRQGNSYGYTF.